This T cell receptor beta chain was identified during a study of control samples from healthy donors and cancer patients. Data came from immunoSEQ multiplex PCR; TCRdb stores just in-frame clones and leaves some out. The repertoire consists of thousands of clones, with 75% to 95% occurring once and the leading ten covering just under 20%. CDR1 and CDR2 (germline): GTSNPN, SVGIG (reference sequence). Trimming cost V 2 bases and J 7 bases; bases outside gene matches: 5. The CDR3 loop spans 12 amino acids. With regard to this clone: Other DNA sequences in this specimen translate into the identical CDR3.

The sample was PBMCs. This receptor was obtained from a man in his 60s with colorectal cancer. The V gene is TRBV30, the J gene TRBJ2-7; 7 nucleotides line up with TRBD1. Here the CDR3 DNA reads TGTGCCTGGAGTCCGTTGACAGGGGAGCAGTACTTC. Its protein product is CAWSPLTGEQYF.